This T cell receptor beta chain appears in the sequencing data of a study of T cell responses to AZD1222 COVID-19 vaccine (dated by TCRdb to about 2021). With regard to the full study: A total of over 230 trial participants underwent TCR sequencing, of whom some 200 had received two doses of AZD1222 and around 25 had received two doses of the MenACWY control vaccine. Enrollment into the trials was organized by age into subgroups of 18-55, 56-69 and 70-plus years, and those subgroups contained roughly 150, 30 and 60 TCR-sequenced participants, respectively.

Explained via the paper, the time point label denotes: baseline before first vaccination. The sample's treatment or condition label, in plain terms: meningococcal conjugate vaccine given as trial control. The vaccinee samples were drawn from two UK trials, COV001 and COV002, one of which was a single-blind randomized controlled phase 2/3 trial testing AZD1222 (ChAdOx1 nCoV-19) in healthy adults. For TCRbeta chain sequencing, PBMC samples were collected from trial participants at day 0 and at day 28 after the second dose. The CDR3 regions of human TCRbeta chains were subjected to immunosequencing. From the authors' description of their analysis: Repertoire TCRs were matched against a reference library of SARS-CoV-2-specific TCRs generated with the MIRA antigen-specificity platform. Breadth meant the fraction of unique TCRs that were SARS-CoV-2-associated, whereas depth meant the fraction of total T cells that were SARS-CoV-2-associated. Using the MIRA data, every spike-specific TCR was mapped to the spike region that the TCR reacted to and assigned to either a CD4 or a CD8 class. Log10-transformed breadth and depth values were compared by one-way ANOVA with Sidak's multiple comparisons tests. TCRdb provides this immuneACCESS table in a form limited to in-frame rearrangements. Some clones are lacking; in checked studies, under half of them reflect an unresolved V gene, and why the rest are absent is not known. That table gives V, J and clone size, and the DNA gave D and trimming. This sample gives over 100,000 clones in total; 88% of them show up just once. 9.5% to 15% of the sample goes to the ten largest clones.

Broader findings and caveats from the paper: After two AZD1222 doses, both the breadth and the depth of spike-specific TCRs were significantly higher than at day 0 and than in MenACWY recipients. Participants were mostly white British, with more females than males. The authors suggested clonal diversity may have been underestimated. Conclusions about previously exposed vaccinees are limited, since just six or seven AZD1222 recipients were seropositive for SARS-CoV-2 at baseline. Because no day 14 peak-response samples were available, repertoires were characterized only after the peak T cell response. Vaccine-associated CD4 TCRs spanned the whole spike protein, with dominant responses in regions 160-218 and 743-854. The 56-69-year group was small, and its depth increase did not reach significance, likely because of low power. Reportedly, almost half of the unique spike-specific TCRs recognized epitopes lying outside the regions that are mutated in the B.1.351 and B.1.1.7 variants.

On this clone: No cognate antigen has been identified for it. Base qualities are not provided; no much larger clone lies one nucleotide away.

In the germline V gene, CDR1 corresponds to SNHLY and CDR2 to FYNNEI. CDR3 length: 13 amino acids, cysteine to phenylalanine. Left in the record is the CDR3 DNA by itself, 39 bases read in frame from the first base. V is cut by 8 bases and J by 5 bases, and the space between the germline ends is 13 bases. The clonotype originates from an adult in good health. The sequencing used peripheral blood, collected on day 0 of MenACWY control vaccination. The sequence links TRBV2 to TRBJ2-1; the D gene assignment is ambiguous. The DNA is TGTGCCAGCCTGGGGTACCCGAACAATGAGCAGTTCTTC. Protein translation: CASLGYPNNEQFF.